This T cell receptor (beta chain) was recorded in a study of PD-1 blockade in classical Hodgkin lymphoma. The CDR3 length is 15 residues. Trimming took off 1 base at V and 8 bases at J, with 18 bases between the two ends. Germline CDR1 reads SGHDT; CDR2 reads YYEEEE. Each of the patients experienced relapse following autologous stem cell transplantation, and their brentuximab vedotin exposure differed. Measured with immunoSEQ multiplex PCR; TCRdb has only the in-frame clones, and not every one. The repertoire holds about 4,300 clones, with 55% to 65% as singletons. The chain links TRBV5-6 to TRBJ1-2; D is undetermined. The sequence came from a human donor with classical Hodgkin lymphoma. The specimen comprised peripheral blood mononuclear cells (PBMCs), sampled at baseline. Written as DNA, the CDR3 is TGTGCCAGCAGCTTGTGGCAGACGCCCATTCCGGGCTACACCTTC. Translation gives CASSLWQTPIPGYTF.